These T cell receptor beta chains were read from a single sample in a study of blood T cell repertoires in COVID-19. Only in-frame clones appear in the TCRdb table, and some are missing; sequencing was by immunoSEQ multiplex PCR. The sample records roughly 150,000 clones, 85% to 90% being singletons. The sample comprised peripheral blood. The origin of the receptors is a man aged 45-65 years who had recovered from COVID-19. Each CDR3 is given with its conserved first and last residue. D genes are given only for firm matches. Clone size appears in some rows only: once, few, many, or a class for an expanded clone.

>TRBD1|TRBJ1-3|.|TRBV6-1
TGTGCCAGCAGTGCAACAGTCACAGGGGCCGGTTGGAACACCATATATTTT
CASSATVTGAGWNTIYF
>.|TRBJ2-3|few|TRBV7-3
TGTGCCAGCAGCCCGGGATGGGGGCCCTATACGCAGTATTTT
CASSPGWGPYTQYF
>TRBD1|TRBJ1-2|.|TRBV11-2
TGTGCCAGCAGGGAGGAGGGGACAGCTCTGTTCTATGGCTACACCTTC
CASREEGTALFYGYTF
>TRBD2|TRBJ2-5|.|TRBV4-1
TGCGCCAGCAGCCAAGGCGGACTAGCGGGAGGGCAAGAGACCCAGTACTTC
CASSQGGLAGGQETQYF
>.|TRBJ2-3|.|TRBV7-3
TGTGCCAGCAGCTTAGTGGAGAGCACAGATACGCAGTATTTT
CASSLVESTDTQYF
>.|TRBJ1-2|.|TRBV11-3
TGTGCCAGCAGCCCGGGGCGACGCGAGACAGGCTCTGGCTATGGCTACACCTTC
CASSPGRRETGSGYGYTF
>.|TRBJ2-5|.|TRBV7-9
TGTGCCAGCAGCTTATATTTCGGCGGGGGCTGGCCAGGAGAGACCCAGTACTTC
CASSLYFGGGWPGETQYF
>.|TRBJ1-4|.|TRBV18
TGTGCCAGCTCACCGTCGAGTAATGAAAAACTGTTTTTT
CASSPSSNEKLFF
>.|TRBJ1-1|.|TRBV28
TGTGCCAGCAGTTCAGGGGCTCTGAAGATTGAAGCTTTCTTT
CASSSGALKIEAFF
>.|TRBJ2-1|once|TRBV5-6
TGTGCCAGCAGCTTGGGGCCGAACAATGAGCAGTTCTTC
CASSLGPNNEQFF
>.|TRBJ1-1|.|TRBV2
TGTGCCAGCAGTCCACCGGGACTAATGAACACTGAAGCTTTCTTT
CASSPPGLMNTEAFF
>TRBD1|TRBJ1-6|once|TRBV18
TGTGCCAGCTCTGGGACAGCAGATAATTCACCCCTCCACTTT
CASSGTADNSPLHF
>TRBD1|TRBJ2-7|.|TRBV6-5
TGTGCCAGCAGTCTCACAGGGGCGACCCACGAGCAGTACTTC
CASSLTGATHEQYF
>.|TRBJ2-7|.|TRBV3-1/TRBV3-2
TGTGCCAGCAGCCGCACCCCGGGGGATACCTACGAGCAGTACTTC
CASSRTPGDTYEQYF
>.|TRBJ2-3|.|TRBV6-5
TGTGCCAGCAGTTACTCGAACGCGGGTCTCACAGATACGCAGTATTTT
CASSYSNAGLTDTQYF
>TRBD2|TRBJ2-1|once|TRBV4-1
TGCGCCAGCAGCCAAGCCGGGACTAGCGATTACAATGAGCAGTTCTTC
CASSQAGTSDYNEQFF
>.|TRBJ1-5|.|TRBV28
TGTGCCAGCAGGGAGGTTAGCAATCAGCCCCAGCATTTT
CASREVSNQPQHF
>TRBD1|TRBJ1-3|few|TRBV11-2
TGTGCCAGCAGCAAGGGACAGGGGGCTTCTGGAAACACCATATATTTT
CASSKGQGASGNTIYF
>TRBD2|TRBJ2-5|.|TRBV5-1
TGCGCCAGCAGCTTGGAAGCGGGGGGGCCCCAGGAGACCCAGTACTTC
CASSLEAGGPQETQYF
>.|TRBJ2-5|.|TRBV18
TGTGCCAGCTCAAGTGTACGGCAGGGTATCGAGACCCAGTACTTC
CASSSVRQGIETQYF
>TRBD1|TRBJ2-7|.|TRBV6-5
TGTGCCAGCAGGCACCGGGACAGGGGACGCGAGCAGTACTTC
CASRHRDRGREQYF
>.|TRBJ1-1|.|TRBV6-2/TRBV6-3
TGTGCCAGCAGTTACTCGAGTAGGCAGGACACTGAAGCTTTCTTT
CASSYSSRQDTEAFF
>.|TRBJ1-4|.|TRBV6-5
TGTGCCAGCAGGCCAGCGGGGTGGGATGAAAAACTGTTTTTT
CASRPAGWDEKLFF
>.|TRBJ2-7|.|TRBV5-1
TGCGCCAGCAGCTTAGAGCGTTCCTACGAGCAGTACTTC
CASSLERSYEQYF
>.|TRBJ1-2|.|TRBV27
TGTGCCAGCAGTTTCCGCGGACAGGGCTACACCTTC
CASSFRGQGYTF
>.|TRBJ1-2|few|TRBV6-5
TGTGCCACCGCGCCAGGGGTCCAGGATGGCTACACCTTC
CATAPGVQDGYTF
>.|TRBJ1-4|.|TRBV9
TGTGCCAGCAGCGTTGACATAGGAGGGAATGAAAAACTGTTTTTT
CASSVDIGGNEKLFF
>.|TRBJ2-7|.|TRBV7-2
TGTGCCAGCAGCTTAGCGGGGGCGAGATCCTACGAGCAGTACTTC
CASSLAGARSYEQYF
>TRBD1|TRBJ1-2|.|TRBV27
TGTGCCAGCAGTCGAAACCTGGGGACAGGGGAGAACTATGGCTACACCTTC
CASSRNLGTGENYGYTF
>.|TRBJ1-4|.|TRBV11-2
TGTGCCAGCAGCTTAGTTCCCCCTGCAACTAATGAAAAACTGTTTTTT
CASSLVPPATNEKLFF
>TRBD1|TRBJ1-5|.|TRBV2
TGTGCCAGCATGCGGGACAGGGGTGGCAATCAGCCCCAGCATTTT
CASMRDRGGNQPQHF
>TRBD2|TRBJ2-1|.|TRBV7-8
TGTGCCAGCAGCTTAGGCGGGAGACGCAATGAGCAGTTCTTC
CASSLGGRRNEQFF
>TRBD2|TRBJ2-7|.|TRBV3-1/TRBV3-2
TGTGCCAGCAGCCAAGTAGGAGGGACTAGCCGGGACGAGCAGTACTTC
CASSQVGGTSRDEQYF
>TRBD1|TRBJ2-7|.|TRBV7-2
TGTGCCAGCAGCTTAGGGGACAGTCCCTCCTACGAGCAGTACTTC
CASSLGDSPSYEQYF
>TRBD1|TRBJ2-1|once|TRBV7-2
TGTGCCAGCAGCTTAGCGGTGGCAGGGGGAAGGTATGAGCAGTTCTTC
CASSLAVAGGRYEQFF
>TRBD1|TRBJ2-5|.|TRBV5-4
TGTGCCAGCAACTACCTGCCCCCGGGACAGGGAAGGCAAGAGACCCAGTACTTC
CASNYLPPGQGRQETQYF
>TRBD2|TRBJ2-1|.|TRBV5-4
TGTGCCAGCAGCTCGCCCGGGCGGGGGGGCGCTGAGCAGTTCTTC
CASSSPGRGGAEQFF
>.|TRBJ1-1|.|TRBV19
TGTGCCAGTAGGGAGGGAAACACTGAAGCTTTCTTT
CASREGNTEAFF
>.|TRBJ1-1|.|TRBV5-1
TGCGCCAGCAGCAACAGGGTTCCGTACACTGAAGCTTTCTTT
CASSNRVPYTEAFF
>TRBD1|TRBJ1-4|.|TRBV3-1/TRBV3-2
TGTGCCAGCAGCCAAAGGACAGGGGGTGAAAAACTGTTTTTT
CASSQRTGGEKLFF
>.|TRBJ1-5|.|TRBV28
TGTGCCAGCAGTACCCCCCGGGGGTTTTTGGGCAATCAGCCCCAGCATTTT
CASSTPRGFLGNQPQHF
>.|TRBJ1-1|.|TRBV12-3/TRBV12-4
TGTGCCAGCAGTTTTACGGGGGGCGATGAAGCTTTCTTT
CASSFTGGDEAFF
>TRBD2|TRBJ2-3|.|TRBV11-2
TGTGCCAGCAGCTCTAGCGGGAGGGATGCGGATACGCAGTATTTT
CASSSSGRDADTQYF
>.|TRBJ2-2|once|TRBV6-5
TGTGCCAGCAGTTACGAAACTAGACTCACCGGGGAGCTGTTTTTT
CASSYETRLTGELFF
>.|TRBJ1-2|.|TRBV19
TGTGCCAGTAGTATAGGAGGCCTGAATCTGTATGGCTACACCTTC
CASSIGGLNLYGYTF
>TRBD1|TRBJ1-6|.|TRBV3-1/TRBV3-2
TGTGCCAGCAGCCAAGATCCCGGGACAGTAAATTCACCCCTCCACTTT
CASSQDPGTVNSPLHF
>TRBD2|TRBJ2-1|few|TRBV7-3
TGTGCCAGCAGCCCCCTAGCGGGGATCCGGCAGGAGCAGTTCTTC
CASSPLAGIRQEQFF
>.|TRBJ1-1|few|TRBV7-2
TGTGCCAGCAGCTTTAGACTCAGTCGTAAGAACACTGAAGCTTTCTTT
CASSFRLSRKNTEAFF
>TRBD2|TRBJ2-3|.|TRBV2
TGTGCCAGCAGTTTTAGCGGGAGGGCCGGGGATACGCAGTATTTT
CASSFSGRAGDTQYF
>TRBD2|TRBJ2-5|once|TRBV4-3
TGCGCCAGCAGCCAAGATATAGGGACTAGCGGGATCAGAAAGACCCAGTACTTC
CASSQDIGTSGIRKTQYF
>TRBD1|TRBJ1-5|.|TRBV28
TGTGCCAGCAGATTAGAGGGGGCGGAAAAGGGGCCCCAGCATTTT
CASRLEGAEKGPQHF
>TRBD1|TRBJ1-2|.|TRBV6-5
TGTGCCACCCGAGACAGGGGCGGACATGGCTACACCTTC
CATRDRGGHGYTF
>TRBD2|TRBJ2-1|few|TRBV7-9
TGTGCCAGCAGCTTAGTTACACTAGCGGGAGACGAGCAGTTCTTC
CASSLVTLAGDEQFF
>.|TRBJ1-2|.|TRBV7-8
TGTGCCAGCAGCCAAAAAAAGACAGTGGACTATGGCTACACCTTC
CASSQKKTVDYGYTF
>TRBD1|TRBJ2-7|.|TRBV3-1/TRBV3-2
TGTGCCAGCAGCCTACAGGGGGTGACAGAGCAGTACTTC
CASSLQGVTEQYF
>TRBD1|TRBJ2-7|.|TRBV9
TGTGCCAGCAGCGTAGCCTTCACAGGGGACTACGAGCAGTACTTC
CASSVAFTGDYEQYF
>TRBD1|TRBJ1-2|.|TRBV28
TGTGCCAGCAGTTTAAGCCCGGGACAGGGGGCTTCTGGCTACACCTTC
CASSLSPGQGASGYTF
>TRBD2|TRBJ2-5|once|TRBV5-4
TGTGCCAGCAGCCGGTCGGGGGGGGCCCAGGAGACCCAGTACTTC
CASSRSGGAQETQYF
>TRBD1|TRBJ2-7|.|TRBV19
TGTGCCAGGCCCGATGGCCCGACAGGGAAACCCTACGAGCAGTACTTC
CARPDGPTGKPYEQYF